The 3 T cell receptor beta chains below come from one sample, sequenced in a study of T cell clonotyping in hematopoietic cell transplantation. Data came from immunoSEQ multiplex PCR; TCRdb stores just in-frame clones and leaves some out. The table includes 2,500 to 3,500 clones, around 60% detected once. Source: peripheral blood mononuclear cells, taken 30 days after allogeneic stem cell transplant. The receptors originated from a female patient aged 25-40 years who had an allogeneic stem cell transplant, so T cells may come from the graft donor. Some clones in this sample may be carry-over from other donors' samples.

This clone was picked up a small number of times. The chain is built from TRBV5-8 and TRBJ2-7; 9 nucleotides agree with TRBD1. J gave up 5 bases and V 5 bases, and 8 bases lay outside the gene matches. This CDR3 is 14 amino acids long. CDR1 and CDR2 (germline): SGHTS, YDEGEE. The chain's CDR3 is CASRLTGTGNEQYF. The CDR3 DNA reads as TGTGCCAGCAGACTGACCGGGACAGGGAACGAGCAGTACTTC.

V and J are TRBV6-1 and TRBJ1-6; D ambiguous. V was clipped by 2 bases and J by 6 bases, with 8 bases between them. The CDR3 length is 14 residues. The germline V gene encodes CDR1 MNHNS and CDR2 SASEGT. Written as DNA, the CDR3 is TGTGCCAGCAGTGAACAGAGAGGTAATTCACCCCTCCACTTT. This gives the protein CASSEQRGNSPLHF.

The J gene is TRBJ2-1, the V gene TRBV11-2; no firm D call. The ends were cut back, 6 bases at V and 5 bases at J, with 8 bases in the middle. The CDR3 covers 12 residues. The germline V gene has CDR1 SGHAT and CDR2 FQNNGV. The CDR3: CASSDRDNEQFF. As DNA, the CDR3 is TGTGCCAGCAGTGACCGTGACAATGAGCAGTTCTTC.